This T cell receptor beta chain is from a study of T cell responses to AZD1222 COVID-19 vaccine. There are 19 residues in the CDR3. Trimming shortened V by 0 bases and J by 0 bases, and 19 bases separated the two germline ends. Germline-derived CDR1 and CDR2 are ENHRY and SYGVKD. Concerning this clone itself: No antigen is known for it.

Produced via immunoSEQ multiplex PCR; TCRdb's table is partial and in-frame only. The repertoire holds tens of thousands of clones, roughly 84% seen once, with approximately 21% in the top ten. General observations from the study: Reports say nearly half of spike-specific TCRs go after unmutated variant regions. Repertoires were sampled only after the peak T cell response.

The chain carries TRBV10-3 and TRBJ2-3, with a possible D match to TRBD2 (6 bases). Sample: peripheral blood, taken on day 0 of AZD1222 vaccination. This sequence was found in an adult in good health. The CDR3 DNA is TGTGCCATCAGTGAGTCTGACGGAGGGAAGGGGATAAGCACAGATACGCAGTATTTT. Translation: CAISESDGGKGISTDTQYF.